The T cell receptor (beta chain) under discussion was sequenced for a study of T cells after posttransplantation cyclophosphamide. Per the germline V gene, CDR1 is SGHRS and CDR2 is YFSETQ. With 3 bases clipped from V and 3 bases from J, the junction kept 4 bases outside the gene matches. CDR3 length: 15 amino acids. The method was immunoSEQ multiplex PCR; TCRdb's version includes in-frame clones alone and lacks a portion of them. Observed in the sample are about 37,000 clones, none of them singletons. At least ten counts were recorded for this clone. Its matching antigen is unknown. The related graft donor's blood sample was taken on the day of bone marrow donation. General study findings and limits: Blood and skin or GI T cell repertoires showed limited TRB overlap. After PTCy, TRB diversity resembled that of CNI/methotrexate controls. Later blood repertoires were often dominated by clones from the donor CD8+ memory compartment.

This receptor was obtained from a man aged 30 to 39 in good health and a related stem cell transplant donor. The chain links TRBV5-1 to TRBJ2-2; 8 bases are shared with TRBD1. Input material: PBMCs. The CDR3 DNA reads TGCGCCAGCAGCTCCGGGACAGGAGACACCGGGGAGCTGTTTTTT. This encodes CASSSGTGDTGELFF. The entire variable domain, with the rest obtained from reference TRBV5-1 and TRBJ2-2, is as follows: KAGVTQTPRYLIKTRGQQVTLSCSPISGHRSVSWYQQTPGQGLQFLFEYFSETQRNKGNFPGRFSGRQFSNSRSEMNVSTLELGDSALYLCASSSGTGDTGELFFGEGSRLTVL.